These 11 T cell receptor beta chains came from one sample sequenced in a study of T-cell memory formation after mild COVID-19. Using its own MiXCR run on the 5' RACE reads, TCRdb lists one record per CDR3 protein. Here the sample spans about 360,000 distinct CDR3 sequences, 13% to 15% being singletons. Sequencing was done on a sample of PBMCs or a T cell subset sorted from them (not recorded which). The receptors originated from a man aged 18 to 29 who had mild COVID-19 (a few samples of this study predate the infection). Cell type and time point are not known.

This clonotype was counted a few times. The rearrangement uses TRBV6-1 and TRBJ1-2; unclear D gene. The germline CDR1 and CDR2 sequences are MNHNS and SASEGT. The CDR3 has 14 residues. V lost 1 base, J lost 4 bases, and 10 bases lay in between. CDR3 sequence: CASSEGVRGYGYTF. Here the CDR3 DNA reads TGTGCCAGCAGTGAAGGGGTTCGGGGCTATGGCTACACCTTC.

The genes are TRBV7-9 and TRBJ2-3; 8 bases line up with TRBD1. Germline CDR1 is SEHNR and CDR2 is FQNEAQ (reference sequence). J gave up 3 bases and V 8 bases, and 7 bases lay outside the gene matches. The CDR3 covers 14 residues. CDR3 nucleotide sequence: TGTGCCAGCGGTAGTACAGGGGGGACAGATACGCAGTATTTT. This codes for CASGSTGGTDTQYF.

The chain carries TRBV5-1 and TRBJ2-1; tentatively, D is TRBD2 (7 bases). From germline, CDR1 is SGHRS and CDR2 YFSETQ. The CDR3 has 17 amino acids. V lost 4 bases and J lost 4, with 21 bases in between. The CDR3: CASSGRLGAAGYNEQFF. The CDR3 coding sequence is TGCGCCAGCAGCGGCCGCCTGGGGGCAGCGGGGTACAATGAGCAGTTCTTC.

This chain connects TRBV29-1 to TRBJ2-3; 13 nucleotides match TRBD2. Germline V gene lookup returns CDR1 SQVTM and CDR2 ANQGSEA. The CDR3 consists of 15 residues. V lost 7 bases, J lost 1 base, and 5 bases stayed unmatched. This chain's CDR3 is CSAGGTSGGTDTQYF. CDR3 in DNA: TGCAGCGCCGGGGGGACTAGCGGGGGCACAGATACGCAGTATTTT.

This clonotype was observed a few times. CDR3 sequence (DNA): TGTGCCAGCTCACCTCGTGCAATCTTCACCGGGGAGCTGTTTTTT. It encodes CASSPRAIFTGELFF. This chain joins TRBV18 and TRBJ2-2; D gene unclear. Germline lookup yields CDR1 KGHSH and CDR2 LQKENI. V was clipped by 3 bases and J by 4 bases, with 12 bases between them. CDR3 size: 15 residues.

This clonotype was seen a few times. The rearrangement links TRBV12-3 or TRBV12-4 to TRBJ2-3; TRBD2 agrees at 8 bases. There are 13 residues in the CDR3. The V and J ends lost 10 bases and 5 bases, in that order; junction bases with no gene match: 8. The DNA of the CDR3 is TGTGCCACCTCGGGGGGGCGAGGAGATACGCAGTATTTT. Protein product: CATSGGRGDTQYF.

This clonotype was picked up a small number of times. In nucleotides, the CDR3 is TGTGCCAGCAACGCAGGTTCAAGCTCCTACGAGCAGTACGTC. Encoded protein: CASNAGSSSYEQYV. V usage is TRBV6-4 and J usage is TRBJ2-7; D call uncertain. The germline gives CDR1 MRHNA, CDR2 SNTAGT. Trimming stripped 7 bases from V and 0 bases from J, with 13 bases between. This CDR3 contains 14 residues.

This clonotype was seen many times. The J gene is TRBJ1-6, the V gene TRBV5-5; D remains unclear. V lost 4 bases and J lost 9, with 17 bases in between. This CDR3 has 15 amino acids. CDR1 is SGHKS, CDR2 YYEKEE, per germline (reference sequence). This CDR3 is CASSPGPGTSSPLHF. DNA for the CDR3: TGTGCCAGCAGCCCGGGCCCGGGAACGAGTTCACCCCTCCACTTT.

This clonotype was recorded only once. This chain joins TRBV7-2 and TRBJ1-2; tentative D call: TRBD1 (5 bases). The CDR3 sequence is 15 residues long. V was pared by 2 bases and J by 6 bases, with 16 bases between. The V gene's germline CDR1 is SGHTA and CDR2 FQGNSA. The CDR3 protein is CASSLIEGWGDGYTF. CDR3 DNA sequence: TGTGCCAGCAGCTTAATTGAGGGTTGGGGCGATGGCTACACCTTC.

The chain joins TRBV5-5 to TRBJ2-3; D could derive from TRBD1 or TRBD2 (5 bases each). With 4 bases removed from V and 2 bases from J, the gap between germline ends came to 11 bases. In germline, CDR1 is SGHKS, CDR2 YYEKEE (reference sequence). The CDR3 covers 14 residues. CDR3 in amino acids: CASSQSGTTDTQYF. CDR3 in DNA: TGTGCCAGCAGCCAATCAGGGACCACAGATACGCAGTATTTT.

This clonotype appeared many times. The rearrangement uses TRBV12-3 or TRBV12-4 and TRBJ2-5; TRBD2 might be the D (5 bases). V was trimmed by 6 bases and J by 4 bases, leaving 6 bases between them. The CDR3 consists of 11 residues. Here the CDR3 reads CASREGETQYF. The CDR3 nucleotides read TGTGCCAGCAGAGAGGGAGAGACCCAGTACTTC.